This TCR beta chain originates from a study of T cell repertoires in aging, cancer and after chemotherapy. This clonotype was seen a handful of times. Peripheral blood genomic DNA, not sorted cells or RNA, was the template. TRB rearrangements spanning V, D and J were amplified using mixed TRB-A/B primers. TCRdb passed the multiplex PCR reads through MiXCR, listing each CDR3 protein once. The sample has a few thousand distinct CDR3 sequences; approximately 68% are singletons. The TCR originated in a human donor with a solid tumor. The sample comprised blood.

CDR3 sequence (DNA): TGCGCCAGCAGCCAAGATCTGGACAGGGGGTTTGGTCAGCCCCAGCATTTT. Protein sequence: CASSQDLDRGFGQPQHF. The chain is built from TRBV4-3 and TRBJ1-5, with TRBD1 identical over 10 bases. V dropped 0 bases and J dropped 6; count of bases not matched to a gene: 8. Per the germline V gene, CDR1 is LGHNA and CDR2 is YSLEER. The CDR3 contains 17 residues.